Listed below are T cell receptor beta chains from one sample, sequenced in a study of blood T cells in healthy people across ages. From the 5' RACE reads, TCRdb called clonotypes with MiXCR, one entry per CDR3 protein. The table shows around 2 million distinct CDR3 sequences, with roughly two fifths occurring only once. The sample taken for sequencing was blood. These receptors all come from a human donor in good health. CDR3s include the opening cysteine and the closing phenylalanine or tryptophan. Fields, in order: D gene, clone size, J gene, V gene, CDR3 DNA, CDR3 protein. D genes are given only for firm matches. The size entry is marked missing in some rows and otherwise reads once, few, many or a size class.

>NA|NA|TRBJ2-1|TRBV20-1
TGCAGTGCTAGGGTACGAGAGCTCGGGGAGTTCTTC
CSARVRELGEFF
>TRBD1|NA|TRBJ1-3|TRBV12-3/TRBV12-4
TGTGCCAGCAACGACAGGGGATCGGGAAACACCATATATTTT
CASNDRGSGNTIYF
>NA|few|TRBJ2-1|TRBV12-3/TRBV12-4
TGTGCCAGCACTCCCTCCGGGGCTTTCTCCTACAATGAGCAGTTCTTC
CASTPSGAFSYNEQFF
>TRBD1|many|TRBJ2-7|TRBV28
TGTGCCAGCAGTCCCCCGGGACAGGACTACGAGCAGTACTTC
CASSPPGQDYEQYF
>NA|NA|TRBJ1-1|TRBV29-1
TGCAGCGTCATTGCCAAAAGGAGGGACACTGAAGCTTTCTTT
CSVIAKRRDTEAFF
>TRBD1|once|TRBJ1-2|TRBV7-3
TGTGCCAGCAGCTCTCTATCGGACAGGGTGTCCGGTGGCTACACCTTC
CASSSLSDRVSGGYTF
>TRBD2|few|TRBJ2-5|TRBV5-1
TGCACCAGCAGCTTGGCGGGACTAGTTGAAGAGACCCAGTACTTC
CTSSLAGLVEETQYF
>NA|once|TRBJ1-1|TRBV12-3/TRBV12-4
TGTGCCAGCAACCCGGGACTTATGAACACTGAAGCTTTCTTT
CASNPGLMNTEAFF
>NA|few|TRBJ2-7|TRBV4-3
TGCGCCAGCAGCCAAGAAGGGTGGGACAACTACGAGCAGTACTTC
CASSQEGWDNYEQYF
>NA|NA|TRBJ1-2|TRBV4-1
TGCGCCAGCAGCCAACACGACAGATCGAGGCTCAATGGCTACACCTTC
CASSQHDRSRLNGYTF
>TRBD1|NA|TRBJ2-5|TRBV5-1
TGCGCCAGCAACGGGGGGGACAGGGGGCCGCAAGAGACCCAGTACTTC
CASNGGDRGPQETQYF
>NA|NA|TRBJ1-3|TRBV7-8
TGTGCCAGCAGCCCCCTGGAAGCAACCTCTGGAAACACCATATATTTT
CASSPLEATSGNTIYF
>NA|NA|TRBJ2-7|TRBV5-5
TGTGCCAGCAGCCCAGGGGACAATTCCTACGGGCAGTACTTC
CASSPGDNSYGQYF
>NA|many|TRBJ2-4|TRBV15
TGTGCCACCAGTGGCAGTGGTAACATTCAGTACTTC
CATSGSGNIQYF
>NA|NA|TRBJ2-5|TRBV7-2
TGTGCCAGCAGCTTATGGGGGGATGGGGAGCAGTACTTC
CASSLWGDGEQYF
>NA|NA|TRBJ1-2|TRBV7-2
TGTGCCAGCAGCTCACCTGGGGCTCGGTATGGCTACACCTTC
CASSSPGARYGYTF
>NA|NA|TRBJ2-5|TRBV29-1
TGCAGCGTTGGGGACGGCTACCTGGTGTACTTC
CSVGDGYLVYF
>NA|NA|TRBJ2-4|TRBV5-1
TGCGCCAGCAGCTGGCGGAGGATTGGGTCCAATGAGCGGTACTTC
CASSWRRIGSNERYF
>NA|few|TRBJ2-1|TRBV2
TGTGCCAGCCTTCGGGATGGTCTTGGGAATGAGCAGTTCTTC
CASLRDGLGNEQFF
>TRBD2|NA|TRBJ2-1|TRBV3-1
TGTGCCAGCAGCCAACTAGCGGGGGGGAACTCCTACAATGAGCAGTTCTTC
CASSQLAGGNSYNEQFF
>NA|NA|TRBJ2-5|TRBV7-2
TGTGCCAGCAGCCCGCGTTCGACCCAGTACTTC
CASSPRSTQYF
>NA|many|TRBJ1-5|TRBV12-3/TRBV12-4
TGTGCCAGCAGTTTCGGGGGAGGCCAGCCCCAGCATTTT
CASSFGGGQPQHF
>TRBD2|NA|TRBJ2-1|TRBV7-9
TGTGCCGGCAGCTTAGACACCCGGGGGAGGGGTGAGCAGTTCTTC
CAGSLDTRGRGEQFF
>NA|few|TRBJ2-7|TRBV6-1
TGTGCCAGCAGTCCCCTTCTTATTCAGGGGAACCCCTACGAGCAGTACTTC
CASSPLLIQGNPYEQYF
>NA|NA|TRBJ2-7|TRBV6-2/TRBV6-3
TGTGCCAGCAGCTACGCCGGGCGTGTCTACGAGCAGTACTTC
CASSYAGRVYEQYF
>NA|NA|TRBJ2-5|TRBV20-1
TGCAGTGCTAGAGGGGGGGGCTCGGGGGAGCAGTACTTC
CSARGGGSGEQYF
>NA|NA|TRBJ1-2|TRBV28
TGTGCCAGCAGTTCCTCTCGGGGGGCGGGAGGCTACACCTTC
CASSSSRGAGGYTF
>NA|few|TRBJ1-5|TRBV7-2
TGTGCCAGCAGCACCGCCCCAGCGTCTAGCAATCAGCCCCAGCATTTT
CASSTAPASSNQPQHF
>TRBD1|few|TRBJ2-1|TRBV30
TGTGCCTGGATCCCCCGGGACAGGACCTACAATGAGCAGTTCTTC
CAWIPRDRTYNEQFF
>NA|few|TRBJ1-2|TRBV25-1
TGTGCCAGCAGTGAATACAAGGGGGTGAACTATGGCTACACCTTC
CASSEYKGVNYGYTF
>TRBD2|NA|TRBJ2-3|TRBV11-3
TGTGCCAGCAGCCCAATCGGGACTAGCAGAGTAATGGATACGCAGTATTTT
CASSPIGTSRVMDTQYF
>NA|few|TRBJ2-1|TRBV6-5
TGTGCCAGCAGTTACTCAGGGGTGACCTACAATGAGCAGTTCTTC
CASSYSGVTYNEQFF
>NA|few|TRBJ1-6|TRBV20-1
TGCAGTGCTAGAGATCCAAGCAGGGGCGTTTATTCACCCCTCCACTTT
CSARDPSRGVYSPLHF
>TRBD1|few|TRBJ2-7|TRBV29-1
TGCAGCGTGGCAAAAACCGGGACAGGGGTATCCTACGAGCAGTACTTC
CSVAKTGTGVSYEQYF
>TRBD2|NA|TRBJ2-3|TRBV7-2
TGTGCCAGCAGCTTTCAACTAGCGGGAGGCCCAGATACGCAGTATTTT
CASSFQLAGGPDTQYF
>NA|few|TRBJ2-1|TRBV24-1
TGTGCCACCAGTGACGTAACAGGACGCTCCTACAATGAGCAGTTCTTC
CATSDVTGRSYNEQFF
>NA|once|TRBJ2-1|TRBV6-2/TRBV6-3
TGTGCCAGCAGTCGAGGGGGAGAAGCGGCGTTCTTC
CASSRGGEAAFF
>NA|NA|TRBJ2-3|TRBV6-2/TRBV6-3
TGTGCCAGCAGGAATATTTTCCGAAGGCAGGGGGGTTCGTTTATCACAGATACGCAGTATTTT
CASRNIFRRQGGSFITDTQYF
>NA|many|TRBJ1-1|TRBV10-3
TGTGCCATCAGTACGGGACACCAGATGAACACTGAAGCTTTCTTT
CAISTGHQMNTEAFF